Each of the 28 T cell receptor beta chains below was sequenced from the same sample in a study of naive CD8 T cells in extremely preterm neonates. Assay used: immunoSEQ multiplex PCR; TCRdb lists only in-frame clones, some missing. The table has around 7,500 clones, 98% seen once. Deliveries were elective term cesareans at roughly 35-41 weeks, with no labor or membrane rupture. Sequenced input: naive CD8+ T cells from cord blood. Source of these receptors: a newborn in good health.

The chain carries TRBV9 and TRBJ1-2, with TRBD1 matching over 12 bases. Trimming at V came to 5 bases and at J to 8 bases, leaving 4 bases not matched to a gene. Germline V gene data show CDR1 as SGDLS and CDR2 as YYNGEE. The CDR3 runs to 13 residues. This CDR3 reads CASRGQGAVGYTF. The DNA of the CDR3 is TGTGCCAGCAGGGGACAGGGGGCGGTAGGCTACACCTTC.

J is TRBJ2-2 and V is TRBV7-8; 9 bases fit TRBD2. Per the germline V gene, CDR1 is SGHVS and CDR2 is FQNEAQ. Unmatched junction bases numbered 10, after V lost 1 base and J lost 1 base. This CDR3 is built from 19 residues. CDR3 bases: TGTGCCAGCAGCTTAGTGTATGCGGGGGGGCTAGGGAACACCGGGGAGCTGTTTTTT. Its translation is CASSLVYAGGLGNTGELFF.

This chain links TRBV30 with TRBJ1-6; 10 bases agree with TRBD1. CDR3 length: 14 residues. With 2 bases clipped from V and 9 bases from J, the junction kept 4 bases outside the gene matches. Germline lookup yields CDR1 GTSNPN and CDR2 SVGIG (reference sequence). CDR3 residues: CAWSLGQGTSPLHF. The CDR3 coding sequence is TGTGCCTGGAGTTTGGGACAGGGGACTTCACCCCTCCACTTT. Variable domain in full (rest from reference TRBV30 and TRBJ1-6): SQTIHQWPATLVQPVGSPLSLECTVEGTSNPNLYWYRQAAGRGLQLLFYSVGIGQISSEVPQNLSASRPQDRQFILSSKKLLLSDSGFYLCAWSLGQGTSPLHFGNGTRLTVT.

V and J are TRBV19 and TRBJ2-7; D is uncertain. The V gene lost 1 base and the J gene lost 0 bases, with 10 bases spanning the gap. Germline CDR1 is LNHDA and CDR2 is SQIVND (reference sequence). The CDR3 is 15 amino acids. Here the CDR3 reads CASSIATSGSYEQYF. As DNA, the CDR3 is TGTGCCAGTAGTATAGCGACTTCTGGCTCCTACGAGCAGTACTTC.

The genes are TRBV5-4 and TRBJ1-2; 8 bases line up with TRBD1. This CDR3 comprises 15 residues. The germline V gene encodes CDR1 SGHNT and CDR2 YYREEE (reference sequence). Trimming cost V 0 bases and J 0 bases; bases outside gene matches: 1. The CDR3 nucleotides are TGTGCCAGCAGCTTGGAACAGGGGGCTAACTATGGCTACACCTTC. It specifies CASSLEQGANYGYTF.

The V and J genes are TRBV29-1 and TRBJ2-1, with TRBD2 as a possible D gene (6 bases). CDR1 and CDR2 from the germline V gene are SQVTM and ANQGSEA. The CDR3 runs 15 residues. The V and J ends lost 4 bases and 0 bases respectively, with 13 bases between them. Written as DNA, the CDR3 is TGCAGCGTTGCACGACTAGGGGACTCCTACAATGAGCAGTTCTTC. It is translated as CSVARLGDSYNEQFF.

This chain links TRBV30 with TRBJ1-1, with D perhaps matching TRBD1 (5 bases). Trimming removed 1 base at V and 1 base at J, with 7 bases between. Germline CDR1 GTSNPN, CDR2 SVGIG (reference sequence). This CDR3 comprises 13 residues. The CDR3 is CAWSAGGNTEAFF. For the CDR3, the DNA is TGTGCCTGGAGTGCGGGGGGGAACACTGAAGCTTTCTTT.

The chain recombines TRBV4-1 with TRBJ2-1; 8 positions match TRBD2. CDR1 MGHRA and CDR2 YSYEKL come from the germline V gene. The CDR3 is 14 amino acids. Trimming removed 1 base from V and 9 bases from J; junction bases left unmatched: 5. The CDR3 DNA follows: TGCGCCAGCAGCCAAGTAACGGGGGGGAGTGAGCAGTTCTTC. Its protein product is CASSQVTGGSEQFF.

The chain is built from TRBV5-6 and TRBJ2-5; the D gene is possibly TRBD1 (5 bases). Per germline, CDR1 SGHDT and CDR2 YYEEEE. This CDR3 is built from 12 residues. Trimming left V 4 bases short and J 7 bases short, with 11 bases between. The CDR3 region is CASSGPQGTQYF. The CDR3, as DNA: TGTGCCAGCAGCGGGCCCCAGGGGACCCAGTACTTC.

The chain has TRBV20-1 and TRBJ1-1; perhaps TRBD1 as D (6 bases). This CDR3 is 11 amino acids long. Trimming took 2 bases from V and 11 from J, leaving 12 bases between them. Per germline, CDR1 DFQATT and CDR2 SNEGSKA (reference sequence). CDR3 nucleotides: TGCAGTGCTAGACTACAGGGTTGGGCTTTCTTT. Its translation is CSARLQGWAFF.

The chain employs TRBV7-9 and TRBJ2-5; D might be TRBD1 (6 bases). Germline V gene sequence: CDR1 SEHNR, CDR2 FQNEAQ (reference sequence). This CDR3 has 14 amino acids. The germline V and J ends were trimmed by 5 bases and 1 base, with 11 bases remaining between them. The CDR3 loop is CASSLLDSQETQYF. The CDR3 nucleotides are TGTGCCAGCAGCCTCTTGGACAGCCAAGAGACCCAGTACTTC.

J is TRBJ2-3 and V is TRBV28; D may be TRBD2 (6 bases). The V end lost 6 bases, the J end lost 1 base, and 17 bases lay between the germline ends. The CDR3 has 16 residues. Germline lookup yields CDR1 MDHEN and CDR2 SYDVKM. The CDR3 region is CASRTGRREGTDTQYF. The CDR3 DNA is TGTGCCAGCAGAACCGGACGGAGGGAGGGCACAGATACGCAGTATTTT.

The chain recombines TRBV4-2 with TRBJ1-2; the D gene is possibly TRBD1 (6 bases). The V and J ends lost 0 bases and 5 bases respectively, with 16 bases between them. This CDR3 is built from 16 residues. CDR1 is LGHNA and CDR2 is YNFKEQ in the germline V gene. CDR3: CASSQDGGANLYGYTF. DNA of the CDR3: TGTGCCAGCAGCCAAGACGGGGGGGCGAACCTATATGGCTACACCTTC.

The chain carries TRBV25-1 and TRBJ1-1, with TRBD1 as a possible D gene (5 bases). The CDR3 totals 12 residues. Per the germline V gene, CDR1 is MGHDK and CDR2 is SYGVNS. The V end was cut by 4 bases, the J end by 5 bases, with 8 bases between. The CDR3 region has the DNA TGTGCCAGCAGTGCAGGGTGGACTGAAGCTTTCTTT. Translation gives CASSAGWTEAFF. The entire variable domain, with the rest obtained from reference TRBV25-1 and TRBJ1-1, is as follows: EADIYQTPRYLVIGTGKKITLECSQTMGHDKMYWYQQDPGMELHLIHYSYGVNSTEKGDLSSESTVSRIRTEHFPLTLESARPSHTSQYLCASSAGWTEAFFGQGTRLTVV.

The chain joins TRBV29-1 to TRBJ2-2, with 7 positions matching TRBD2. The CDR3 contains 14 residues. The trim removed 7 bases at V and 2 bases at J, leaving 7 bases unmatched. Germline CDR1 and CDR2: SQVTM and ANQGSEA. CDR3 in DNA: TGCAGCGCCCTCGGGGGGAATAACACCGGGGAGCTGTTTTTT. Its protein is CSALGGNNTGELFF.

This clone was seen just once. The CDR3 region is CASSIAGQSNYGYTF. The CDR3 DNA reads as TGTGCCAGTAGTATAGCGGGACAGTCGAACTATGGCTACACCTTC. V gene TRBV19 combines with J gene TRBJ1-2, with TRBD1 matching over 7 bases. Germline V gene lookup returns CDR1 LNHDA and CDR2 SQIVND (reference sequence). V lost 1 base, J lost 2 bases, and 4 bases stayed unmatched. This CDR3 region has 15 residues.

The V call is TRBV4-3, the J call TRBJ1-1, with D possibly TRBD1 on 6 matching bases. V lost 4 bases and J 3 bases, leaving 9 bases between the germline ends. Germline V CDR1 and CDR2: LGHNA, YSLEER. The CDR3 contains 13 residues. CDR3 in DNA: TGCGCCAGCAGCCTTAGACAGGACACTGAAGCTTTCTTT. This gives the protein CASSLRQDTEAFF.

The chain links TRBV6-1 to TRBJ2-1, with 8 bases fitting TRBD1. After removal of 8 bases from V and 2 bases from J, the junction contained 11 bases not matched to a gene. This CDR3 is 16 amino acids long. Germline CDR1 and CDR2: MNHNS and SASEGT. This CDR3 reads CASGGDPGGAYNEQFF. CDR3 DNA sequence: TGTGCCAGCGGTGGCGATCCAGGGGGCGCCTACAATGAGCAGTTCTTC.

V and J are TRBV4-1 and TRBJ1-1, with 8 bases identical to TRBD1. Per germline, CDR1 MGHRA and CDR2 YSYEKL. The CDR3 is 18 amino acids. Trimming removed 0 bases from V and 0 bases from J; junction bases left unmatched: 9. This chain's CDR3 is CASSQEYGAGGLNTEAFF. The DNA of the CDR3 is TGCGCCAGCAGCCAAGAATATGGGGCAGGGGGCTTGAACACTGAAGCTTTCTTT.

Only one count was recorded for this clone. This sequence joins TRBV9 and TRBJ2-5; D is possibly TRBD2 (5 bases). Looked up from germline, CDR1 is SGDLS and CDR2 is YYNGEE. V dropped 0 bases and J dropped 5 bases, with 11 bases sitting between them. The CDR3 length is 14 residues. This chain's CDR3 is CASSVAGVWETQYF. In nucleotides, the CDR3 is TGTGCCAGCAGCGTAGCCGGGGTGTGGGAGACCCAGTACTTC.

The chain recombines TRBV27 with TRBJ2-1; D remains ambiguous. The germline V gene encodes CDR1 MNHEY and CDR2 SMNVEV (reference sequence). This CDR3 spans 14 amino acids. The V gene lost 2 bases and the J gene lost 3 bases, with 8 bases spanning the gap. The CDR3 reads CASSLGPSYNEQFF. DNA of the CDR3: TGTGCCAGCAGTTTAGGGCCCAGCTACAATGAGCAGTTCTTC.

This clone was counted once. The CDR3 sequence: CASSVDSTGTEQYF. The CDR3 nucleotides read TGTGCCAGCAGCGTAGACTCGACAGGGACCGAGCAGTACTTC. V and J are TRBV9 and TRBJ2-7; 7 bases are a match to TRBD1. Germline assignment: CDR1 SGDLS and CDR2 YYNGEE. The CDR3 is 14 residues long. The trim removed 0 bases at V and 6 bases at J, leaving 6 bases unmatched.

The chain recombines TRBV5-5 with TRBJ2-7, with D perhaps matching TRBD1 (6 bases). Trimming shortened V by 7 bases and J by 0 bases, and 8 bases separated the two germline ends. CDR1 SGHKS and CDR2 YYEKEE come from the germline V gene (reference sequence). The CDR3 sequence is 12 residues long. The DNA for the CDR3 is TGTGCCAGCGGACAGAGCTCCTACGAGCAGTACTTC. The encoded protein is CASGQSSYEQYF.

The gene calls are TRBV27 and TRBJ1-5; a possible D gene is TRBD1 (6 bases). The CDR3 contains 14 residues. Germline CDR1 MNHEY, CDR2 SMNVEV (reference sequence). The V end lost 2 bases, the J end lost 1 base, and 6 bases lay between the germline ends. As DNA, the CDR3 is TGTGCCAGCAGTTTACAGGGGAGCAATCAGCCCCAGCATTTT. This codes for CASSLQGSNQPQHF.

The genes are TRBV6-5 and TRBJ2-5; 10 bases match TRBD2. The CDR3 spans 14 residues. CDR1 MNHEY and CDR2 SVGAGI come from the germline V gene. The J segment lost 5 bases and the V segment lost 6 bases, leaving 6 bases of the junction unmatched. The CDR3 bases are TGTGCCAGCAGCCTAGCGGGGGCTGGGGAGACCCAGTACTTC. This gives the protein CASSLAGAGETQYF.

This chain connects TRBV5-4 to TRBJ1-1; 10 bases are shared with TRBD1. The CDR3 consists of 14 residues. Germline V lookup: CDR1 SGHNT, CDR2 YYREEE (reference sequence). Trimming at V came to 4 bases and at J to 4 bases, leaving 4 bases not matched to a gene. CDR3: CASSLDRGITEAFF. CDR3 DNA: TGTGCCAGCAGCCTGGACAGGGGGATCACTGAAGCTTTCTTT.

This rearrangement joins TRBV7-8 to TRBJ2-7; D unclear. V shed 1 base and J shed 0 bases, with 10 bases lying between them. The germline gives CDR1 SGHVS, CDR2 FQNEAQ. There are 15 residues in the CDR3. The CDR3, as DNA: TGTGCCAGCAGCTTAGACTATGCCAGCTCCTACGAGCAGTACTTC. Protein: CASSLDYASSYEQYF.

J is TRBJ2-1 and V is TRBV12-2; the table's D call TRBD1 went unverified against the DNA. TRBV12-2 is given as a pseudogene. The CDR3 has 15 residues. CDR3 residues: CASRHRDRGRHEQFF. CDR3 sequence (DNA): TGTGCAAGTCGCCACCGGGACAGGGGGCGGCATGAGCAGTTCTTC.